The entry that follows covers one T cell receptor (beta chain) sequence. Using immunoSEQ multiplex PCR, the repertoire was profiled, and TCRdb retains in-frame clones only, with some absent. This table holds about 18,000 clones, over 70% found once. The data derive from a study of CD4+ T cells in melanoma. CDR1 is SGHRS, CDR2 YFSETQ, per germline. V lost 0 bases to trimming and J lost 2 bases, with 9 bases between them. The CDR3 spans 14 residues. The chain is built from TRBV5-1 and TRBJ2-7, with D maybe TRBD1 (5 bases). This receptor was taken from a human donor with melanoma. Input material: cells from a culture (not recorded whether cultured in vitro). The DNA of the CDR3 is TGCGCCAGCAGCTTGGTCCCAGGGACCTACGAGCAGTACTTC. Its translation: CASSLVPGTYEQYF.